This T cell receptor beta chain was captured by sequencing in a study of human T cells and chemical hapten exposure. Turning to the study itself: Patients, predominantly female, presented with alopecia areata, totalis or universalis.

V was trimmed by 6 bases and J by 0 bases, leaving 6 bases between them. The CDR3 is 14 residues long. Germline CDR1 is MNHEY and CDR2 is SMNVEV (reference sequence). From the RACE reads, TCRdb called clonotypes with MiXCR, one entry per CDR3 protein. The sample holds about 120,000 distinct CDR3 sequences; roughly 10% are singletons and the top ten take approximately 2.5%. On this clonotype itself: Its specificity is unknown.

Specified time point: patch test 3, about 24 weeks after DPC sensitization. Documented treatment: therapeutic diphenylcyclopropenone sensitization with weekly scalp DPC. Total RNA extraction was carried out from unfractionated whole blood. Findings and limits, study-wide: As patch test score rose, PT1 expanded TCR counts tended to rise as well.

This specimen was whole blood, taken in connection with sensitization to the hapten diphenylcyclopropenone (DPC). This TCR came from a woman between 45 and 60 years old with alopecia areata. Some clones in this sample may be carry-over from other donors' samples. V gene TRBV27 combines with J gene TRBJ2-6; D gene unclear. CDR3 coding DNA: TGTGCCAGCAGCCGGTACTCTGGGGCCAACGTCCTGACTTTC. This codes for CASSRYSGANVLTF.